This TCR beta chain was observed in a study of shared clonotypes between healthy human individuals. Some clones are missing from TCRdb's copy, which holds only in-frame ones; the method was immunoSEQ multiplex PCR. The sample lists a few million clones, more than 80% seen once, with roughly 0.36% in the top ten. Germline V gene sequence: CDR1 MDHEN, CDR2 SYDVKM. V was clipped by 6 bases and J by 2 bases; unmatched bases: 3. The CDR3 is made up of 15 amino acids. This TCR was sampled from a man younger than 30 in good health. Some clones in this sample may be carry-over from other donors' samples. The material sequenced was naive CD4+ T cells from PBMCs. Subset in this sample: CD45RA+ positively selected. The genes are TRBV28 and TRBJ2-1; 11 positions match TRBD2. CDR3 sequence (DNA): TGTGCCAGCAGGGTTAGCGGGAGGGCCTACAATGAGCAGTTCTTC. It codes for CASRVSGRAYNEQFF.